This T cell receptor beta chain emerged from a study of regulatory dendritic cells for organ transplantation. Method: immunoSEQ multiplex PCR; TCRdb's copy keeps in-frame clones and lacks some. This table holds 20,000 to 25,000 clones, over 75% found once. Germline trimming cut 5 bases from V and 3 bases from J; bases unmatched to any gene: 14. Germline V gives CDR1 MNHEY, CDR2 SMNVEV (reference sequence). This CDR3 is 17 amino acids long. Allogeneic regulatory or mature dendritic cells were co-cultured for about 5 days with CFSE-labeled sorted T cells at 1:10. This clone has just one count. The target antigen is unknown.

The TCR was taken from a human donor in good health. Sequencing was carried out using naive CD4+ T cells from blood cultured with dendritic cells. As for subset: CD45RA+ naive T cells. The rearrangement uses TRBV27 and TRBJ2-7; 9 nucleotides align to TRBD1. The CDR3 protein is CASSTRDRANSDYEQYF. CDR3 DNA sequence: TGTGCCAGCAGTACCCGGGACAGGGCGAATTCGGACTACGAGCAGTACTTC.